Listed below are T cell receptor beta chains from one sample, sequenced in a study of Graves' ophthalmopathy and Graves' hyperthyroidism. TCRdb fed the multiplex PCR reads into MiXCR, producing one record per CDR3 protein. The repertoire holds 350,000 to 450,000 distinct CDR3 sequences, about 18% seen once, with roughly 1.4% in the top ten. Sequencing was done on a sample of peripheral blood. These receptors were obtained from a woman aged 18-29 years with Graves' ophthalmopathy. The CDR3 runs from the conserved cysteine through the conserved F or W. Fields, in order: clone size, V gene, D gene, J gene, CDR3 protein, CDR3 DNA. The D gene is left open where the match is weak. Expanded clones get a size class; other rows say once, few or many, or leave the size out.

NA,TRBV19,TRBD1,TRBJ1-2,CASSAKTTGGYGYTF,TGTGCCAGTAGTGCCAAGACGACAGGGGGCTATGGCTACACCTTC
NA,TRBV24-1,NA,TRBJ2-2,CATSDLPAGSVTGELFF,TGTGCCACCAGTGATTTGCCGGCAGGGTCAGTCACCGGGGAGCTGTTTTTT
many,TRBV3-1,NA,TRBJ2-5,CASSQDTTGQETQYF,TGTGCCAGCAGCCAAGATACGACGGGGCAAGAGACCCAGTACTTC
NA,TRBV6-1,TRBD2,TRBJ2-7,CASSLGLAGTSSYEQYF,TGTGCCAGCAGCCTGGGACTAGCGGGGACTAGCTCCTACGAGCAGTACTTC
NA,TRBV7-9,NA,TRBJ1-1,CASSFTVPMNTEAFF,TGTGCCAGCAGCTTTACGGTCCCGATGAACACTGAAGCTTTCTTT
many,TRBV5-1,TRBD1,TRBJ1-1,CASSSIQGASGTEAFF,TGCGCCAGCAGCTCGATACAGGGGGCGTCCGGCACTGAAGCTTTCTTT
many,TRBV11-2,NA,TRBJ2-6,CASSPWGGIGANVLTF,TGTGCCAGCAGCCCATGGGGCGGGATCGGGGCCAACGTCCTGACTTTC
many,TRBV28,NA,TRBJ1-1,CASSFGAATEAFF,TGTGCCAGCAGCTTTGGCGCGGCGACTGAAGCTTTCTTT
many,TRBV9,NA,TRBJ1-1,CASSPGDLQAFF,TGTGCCAGCAGCCCAGGGGACCTTCAAGCTTTCTTT
many,TRBV28,TRBD2,TRBJ2-2,CASSPLWGGGHTGELFF,TGTGCCAGCAGTCCCCTCTGGGGCGGGGGTCACACCGGGGAGCTGTTTTTT
many,TRBV9,NA,TRBJ2-2,CASSDPLEGARYTGELFF,TGTGCCAGCAGCGACCCGTTGGAGGGGGCTCGATACACCGGGGAGCTGTTTTTT
NA,TRBV28,TRBD1,TRBJ2-4,CASSLWNTGAGNIQYF,TGTGCCAGCAGTTTATGGAACACAGGGGCCGGGAACATTCAGTACTTC
many,TRBV6-5,NA,TRBJ1-1,CASIVTAGTEAFF,TGTGCCAGCATAGTAACCGCGGGCACTGAAGCTTTCTTT
many,TRBV14,NA,TRBJ2-5,CASSFGGTQYF,TGTGCCAGCAGCTTTGGGGGGACCCAGTACTTC
many,TRBV29-1,TRBD1,TRBJ2-7,CSVEDPGQGINEQYF,TGCAGCGTTGAAGATCCGGGACAGGGGATCAACGAGCAGTACTTC
NA,TRBV12-3/TRBV12-4,NA,TRBJ1-1,CASSFQGWDTEAFF,TGTGCCAGCAGTTTTCAGGGGTGGGACACTGAAGCTTTCTTT
few,TRBV28,TRBD1,TRBJ2-3,CASSFTRGLSTDTQYF,TGTGCCAGCAGTTTTACCAGGGGGCTGAGCACAGATACGCAGTATTTT
many,TRBV4-2,NA,TRBJ2-5,CASSQGKGGTQYF,TGTGCCAGCAGCCAGGGGAAAGGTGGGACCCAGTACTTC
NA,TRBV19,NA,TRBJ1-2,CASSYPSGYGYTF,TGTGCCAGTAGTTACCCCTCAGGGTATGGCTACACCTTC
few,TRBV14,NA,TRBJ2-7,CASSQGQRQFLWEQYF,TGTGCCAGCAGCCAAGGGCAGCGACAGTTCCTCTGGGAGCAGTACTTC
many,TRBV6-2/TRBV6-3,NA,TRBJ1-1,CASSYSEELVNTEAFF,TGTGCCAGCAGTTACTCGGAGGAACTTGTGAACACTGAAGCTTTCTTT
NA,TRBV28,TRBD1,TRBJ1-1,CASSLCRTGRNTEALF,TGTGCCAGCAGTTTATGTAGGACAGGTCGGAACACTGAAGCTCTCTTT
many,TRBV18,TRBD1,TRBJ2-5,CASPWTGRLQETQYF,TGTGCCAGCCCATGGACAGGGAGGCTACAAGAGACCCAGTACTTC
many,TRBV6-1,NA,TRBJ2-7,CASSEYLGLAYEQYF,TGTGCCAGCAGTGAATATCTGGGTTTGGCCTACGAGCAGTACTTC
many,TRBV29-1,NA,TRBJ2-5,CSVRDTPQETQYF,TGCAGCGTCCGGGACACCCCGCAAGAGACCCAGTACTTC
many,TRBV4-3,NA,TRBJ1-1,CASSQGGNPNTEAFF,TGCGCCAGCAGCCAAGGAGGCAATCCGAACACTGAAGCTTTCTTT
many,TRBV20-1,NA,TRBJ1-5,CSARDLETAGYSNQPQHF,TGCAGTGCTAGAGATCTGGAGACCGCCGGCTATAGCAATCAGCCCCAGCATTTT
many,TRBV7-2,NA,TRBJ2-7,CASSIGGFYEQYF,TGTGCCAGCAGCATTGGGGGATTCTACGAGCAGTACTTC
many,TRBV20-1,NA,TRBJ2-7,CSARRSASYEQYF,TGCAGTGCTCGGAGGAGCGCGAGCTACGAGCAGTACTTC
NA,TRBV12-3/TRBV12-4,NA,TRBJ1-5,CASSPGLTSQHF,TGTGCCAGCAGTCCCGGTCTCACCTCGCAGCATTTT
many,TRBV11-2,NA,TRBJ1-2,CASSLMEGTGGYTF,TGTGCCAGCAGCTTGATGGAGGGAACTGGTGGCTACACCTTC
many,TRBV10-3,TRBD2,TRBJ2-2,CAISESGAGEYTGELFF,TGTGCCATCAGTGAGTCTGGTGCGGGGGAGTACACCGGGGAGCTGTTTTTT
many,TRBV11-2,NA,TRBJ1-1,CASSFDRPGTEAFF,TGTGCCAGCAGCTTTGATCGGCCGGGCACTGAAGCTTTCTTT